This T cell receptor beta chain was recovered during a study of blood T cell repertoires in COVID-19. As for the study in general: The United States, Italy and Spain supplied acute and convalescent COVID-19 samples.

Original processing methods: It was from reference gene primer amplification that nucleated cell counts were estimated. TCRdb keeps only in-frame clones here, not all; method: immunoSEQ multiplex PCR. The DNA gave D and trimming, while V, J and clone size come from that table. The sample carries roughly 250,000 clones, 85% to 90% recorded once. Germline loops: CDR1 GTSNPN, CDR2 SVGIG (reference sequence). V gave up 5 bases and J gave up 3 bases, with 19 bases separating them. The CDR3 sequence is 16 residues long. Participants, about 18 to 90 years old, spanned around 25 US areas. Participant-given clinical history determined each cohort assignment. This clone was observed a single time.

Sequenced: PBMCs or T cells enriched from blood (not recorded which). This chain links TRBV30 with TRBJ2-2; maybe TRBD2 (6 bases). This receptor was taken from a woman in her fifties or sixties who had recovered from COVID-19. As DNA, the CDR3 is TGTGCCTGGTCCCGGCTGGGAGGTCGGGACACCGGGGAGCTGTTTTTT. It codes for CAWSRLGGRDTGELFF.